Following are 2 T cell receptor beta chains from one sample sequenced in a study of shared clonotypes between healthy human individuals. Clones were read by immunoSEQ multiplex PCR, and TCRdb kept only the in-frame ones, dropping some. The data contain a few million clones, 85% to 95% of them seen just once; the ten biggest clones take up under 0.45%. Sequenced input: naive CD4+ T cells from PBMCs. Subset meaning: CD45RA+ positively selected. Receptors originate from a man aged 18 to 30 in good health. Some clones in this sample may be carry-over from other donors' samples.

V usage is TRBV2 and J usage is TRBJ2-5; D possibly corresponds to TRBD2 (6 bases). This CDR3 contains 14 residues. Germline assignment: CDR1 SNHLY and CDR2 FYNNEI. The germline V and J ends were trimmed by 3 bases and 3 bases, with 11 bases remaining between them. In nucleotides, the CDR3 is TGTGCCAGCAGTGAGAACGGGGAGGAAGAGACCCAGTACTTC. It is translated as CASSENGEEETQYF.

The V call is TRBV7-2, the J call TRBJ1-1, with D possibly TRBD1 on 5 matching bases. CDR1 SGHTA and CDR2 FQGNSA come from the germline V gene. V gave up 4 bases and J gave up 8 bases, with 20 bases separating them. This CDR3 region has 15 residues. Here the CDR3 reads CASSSQPGPYQEAFF. The CDR3 bases are TGTGCCAGCAGCTCGCAGCCGGGACCTTATCAAGAAGCTTTCTTT.